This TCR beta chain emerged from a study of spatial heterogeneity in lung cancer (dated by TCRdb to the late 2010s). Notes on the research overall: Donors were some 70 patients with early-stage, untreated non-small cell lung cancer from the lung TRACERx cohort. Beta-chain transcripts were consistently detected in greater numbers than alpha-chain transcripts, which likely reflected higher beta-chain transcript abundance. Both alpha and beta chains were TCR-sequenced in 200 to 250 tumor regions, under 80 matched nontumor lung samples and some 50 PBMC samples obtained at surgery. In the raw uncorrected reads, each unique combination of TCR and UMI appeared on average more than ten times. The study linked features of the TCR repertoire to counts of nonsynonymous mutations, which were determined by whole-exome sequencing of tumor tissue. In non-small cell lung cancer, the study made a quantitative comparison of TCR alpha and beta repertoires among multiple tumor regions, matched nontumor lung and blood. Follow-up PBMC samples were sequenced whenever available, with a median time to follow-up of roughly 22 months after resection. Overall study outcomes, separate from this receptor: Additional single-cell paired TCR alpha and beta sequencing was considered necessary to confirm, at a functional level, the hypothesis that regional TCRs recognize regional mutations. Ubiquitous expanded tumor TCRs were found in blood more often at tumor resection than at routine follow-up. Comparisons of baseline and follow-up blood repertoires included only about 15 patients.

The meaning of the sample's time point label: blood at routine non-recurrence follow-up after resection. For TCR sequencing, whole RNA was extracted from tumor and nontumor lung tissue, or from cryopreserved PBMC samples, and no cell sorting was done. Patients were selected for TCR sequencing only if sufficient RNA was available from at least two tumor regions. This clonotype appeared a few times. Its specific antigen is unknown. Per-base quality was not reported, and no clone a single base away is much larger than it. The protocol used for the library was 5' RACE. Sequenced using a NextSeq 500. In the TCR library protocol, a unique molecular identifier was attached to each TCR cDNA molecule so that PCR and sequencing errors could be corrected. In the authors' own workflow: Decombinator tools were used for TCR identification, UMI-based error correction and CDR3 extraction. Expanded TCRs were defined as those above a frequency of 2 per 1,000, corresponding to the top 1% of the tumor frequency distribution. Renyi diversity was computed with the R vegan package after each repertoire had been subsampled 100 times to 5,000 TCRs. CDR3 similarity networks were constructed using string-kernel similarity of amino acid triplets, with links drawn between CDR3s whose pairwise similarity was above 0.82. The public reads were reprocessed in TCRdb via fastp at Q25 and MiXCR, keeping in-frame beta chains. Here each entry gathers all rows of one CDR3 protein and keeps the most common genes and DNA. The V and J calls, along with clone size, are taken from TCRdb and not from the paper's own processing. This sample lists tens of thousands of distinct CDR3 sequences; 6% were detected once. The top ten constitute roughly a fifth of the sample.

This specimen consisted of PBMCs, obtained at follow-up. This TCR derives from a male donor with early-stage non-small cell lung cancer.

The nucleotides read TGTGCCATCTCAGAAGGGACATGGAACACCGGGGAGCTGTTTTTT. Its protein reads: CAISEGTWNTGELFF. Recombination connected TRBV10-3 to TRBJ2-2; TRBD1 could be the D gene, as 6 bases match. Based on the germline V gene, the CDR1 and CDR2 sequences are ENHRY and SYGVKD. V sheds 8 bases and J sheds 1 base, leaving 14 bases between their ends. The CDR3 contains 15 residues, cysteine and phenylalanine counted. Of all the DNA, just the CDR3 is kept, 45 bases in frame from base 1.